The entry below gives a single TCR beta chain sequence along with its context. The data originate from a study of blood T cell repertoires in COVID-19. Study processing details: Amplification of reference gene primers provided the estimated nucleated cell counts. Measured with immunoSEQ multiplex PCR; TCRdb has only the in-frame clones, and not every one. Clone size and the V and J calls come from that table; the DNA yielded D and trimming. Of over 200,000 clones in the sample, 89% were seen once. The germline V gene encodes CDR1 MDHEN and CDR2 SYDVKM. This CDR3 is 12 amino acids long. Germline trimming cut 8 bases from V and 4 bases from J; bases unmatched to any gene: 1.

The clonotype comes from a man in his fifties or sixties who had recovered from COVID-19. This chain uses TRBV28 with TRBJ1-4; 7 bases are a match to TRBD1. Sequenced sample: peripheral blood. CDR3 region: CASRQGNEKLFF. The DNA of the CDR3 is TGTGCCAGCCGACAGGGTAATGAAAAACTGTTTTTT.